Each of the 27 T cell receptor beta chains below was sequenced from the same sample in a study of blood T cell repertoires in COVID-19. Measured with immunoSEQ multiplex PCR; TCRdb has only the in-frame clones, and not every one. The sample comprises 45,000 to 50,000 clones, 83% of which are singletons, and under 8.5% rests with the top ten. The source material was peripheral blood. Receptor source: a man older than 75 in a cohort sampled during active COVID-19.

The rearrangement uses TRBV28 and TRBJ1-4; possible D gene TRBD1, 6 bases. CDR1 is MDHEN, CDR2 SYDVKM, per germline. The CDR3 is 13 amino acids. The V end was cut by 7 bases, the J end by 7 bases, with 13 bases between. CDR3 amino acids: CASTRGAREKLFF. The CDR3 DNA follows: TGTGCCAGCACCCGGGGGGCACGTGAAAAACTGTTTTTT.

This chain links TRBV9 with TRBJ2-2, with 9 bases aligning to TRBD2. The germline gives CDR1 SGDLS, CDR2 YYNGEE. V was pared by 2 bases and J by 6 bases, with 8 bases of the junction left unmatched. The CDR3 spans 16 residues. CDR3: CASSVRGLASAGELFF. CDR3 coding DNA: TGTGCCAGCAGCGTCCGGGGACTAGCTTCTGCCGGGGAGCTGTTTTTT. The variable domain in full, with the rest retrieved from reference TRBV9 and TRBJ2-2, is DSGVTQTPKHLITATGQRVTLRCSPRSGDLSVYWYQQSLDQGLQFLIQYYNGEERAKGNILERFSAQQFPDLHSELNLSSLELGDSALYFCASSVRGLASAGELFFGEGSRLTVL.

The gene calls are TRBV13 and TRBJ2-2; 10 bases line up with TRBD1. The junction had 10 bases not matched to a gene; V was cut back by 5 bases and J by 1 base. CDR3 length equals 18 residues. Germline lookup yields CDR1 PRHDT and CDR2 FYEKMQ (reference sequence). The CDR3 DNA follows: TGTGCCAGCAGCCGTAATCGACGGACAGGGGGGAACACCGGGGAGCTGTTTTTT. Translating it yields CASSRNRRTGGNTGELFF.

This clone appeared a single time. The V and J genes are TRBV27 and TRBJ2-7; TRBD1 matches 9 bases. This CDR3 has 13 amino acids. Germline V gene sequence: CDR1 MNHEY, CDR2 SMNVEV (reference sequence). V dropped 0 bases and J dropped 7; count of bases not matched to a gene: 1. Here the CDR3 DNA reads TGTGCCAGCAGTTTATCGACAGGGGGGGAGCAGTACTTC. The encoded protein is CASSLSTGGEQYF.

The chain is built from TRBV21-1 and TRBJ1-1; TRBD1, the D gene given by the table, was not confirmed from the DNA. TRBV21-1 is assigned pseudogene status. The CDR3 spans 15 residues. CDR3 sequence reads: CASSKGTGENTEAFF. The CDR3 nucleotides read TGTGCCAGCAGCAAGGGGACAGGGGAAAACACTGAAGCTTTCTTT.

The chain recombines TRBV2 with TRBJ2-3, with 8 bases identical to TRBD1. Germline V CDR1 and CDR2: SNHLY, FYNNEI. The CDR3 runs to 12 residues. V trimming: 6 bases; J trimming: 8 bases; junction bases outside the gene matches: 4. CDR3 coding DNA: TGTGCCAGCAGGGACAGGGACCCTACGCAGTATTTT. Amino acids: CASRDRDPTQYF.

V usage is TRBV2 and J usage is TRBJ2-5; 11 bases map to TRBD2. V lost 4 bases, J lost 6 bases, and 10 bases stayed unmatched. This CDR3 spans 16 amino acids. The germline gives CDR1 SNHLY, CDR2 FYNNEI. In nucleotides, the CDR3 is TGTGCCAGCAGTGGTTTCGTGACTAGCGGGGTTAAGACCCAGTACTTC. Protein: CASSGFVTSGVKTQYF.

The chain joins TRBV3-1 (or the pseudogene TRBV3-2) to TRBJ2-7, with TRBD2 matching over 10 bases. The CDR3 contains 16 residues. The trim removed 3 bases at V and 1 base at J, leaving 6 bases unmatched. Germline CDR1 and CDR2: LGHDT and YNNKEL (reference sequence). This chain's CDR3 is CASSHPTSGASYEQYF. As DNA, the CDR3 is TGTGCCAGCAGCCACCCCACTAGCGGGGCTTCCTACGAGCAGTACTTC.

The chain has TRBV28 and TRBJ1-3; TRBD1 is a possible D gene (5 bases). There are 17 residues in the CDR3. CDR1 MDHEN and CDR2 SYDVKM come from the germline V gene. V lost 6 bases and J 0 bases, leaving 18 bases between the germline ends. CDR3 amino acids: CASSLGQGLSSGNTIYF. CDR3 nucleotide sequence: TGTGCCAGCAGCCTGGGCCAGGGATTGAGCTCTGGAAACACCATATATTTT.

Here the CDR3 reads CASSMGQFSEKLFF. Written as DNA, the CDR3 is TGTGCCAGCAGTATGGGACAGTTTAGTGAAAAACTGTTTTTT. The chain carries TRBV28 and TRBJ1-4, with TRBD1 matching 7 bases. The CDR3 contains 14 residues. V lost 5 bases to trimming and J lost 7 bases; unmatched junction nucleotides: 7. CDR1 and CDR2 (germline): MDHEN, SYDVKM.

The gene calls are TRBV14 and TRBJ1-5, with TRBD1 as a possible D gene (5 bases). Trimming stripped 4 bases from V and 2 bases from J, with 27 bases between. This CDR3 is 20 amino acids long. The V gene's germline CDR1 is SGHDN and CDR2 FVKESK. The CDR3 loop is CASSLKRRAGKKRRNQPQHF. CDR3 DNA: TGTGCCAGCAGCCTCAAACGCCGGGCAGGGAAGAAGAGGCGCAATCAGCCCCAGCATTTT. The variable domain in full, with the rest retrieved from reference TRBV14 and TRBJ1-5, is EAGVTQFPSHSVIEKGQTVTLRCDPISGHDNLYWYRRVMGKEIKFLLHFVKESKQDESGMPNNRFLAERTGGTYSTLKVQPAELEDSGVYFCASSLKRRAGKKRRNQPQHFGDGTRLSIL.

CDR3 region: CASSSTGTAYEQYF. CDR3 in DNA: TGTGCCAGCAGCTCAACCGGGACAGCCTACGAGCAGTACTTC. The rearrangement joins TRBV7-2 to TRBJ2-7, with 7 positions matching TRBD1. This CDR3 comprises 14 residues. Germline CDR1 and CDR2: SGHTA and FQGNSA. V lost 4 bases, J lost 2 bases, and 5 bases stayed unmatched.

The V gene is TRBV7-8, the J gene TRBJ2-2; TRBD1 is a possible D gene (6 bases). V was clipped by 4 bases and J by 2 bases, with 26 bases between them. Germline CDR1 is SGHVS and CDR2 is FQNEAQ. The CDR3 spans 20 residues. The CDR3 loop reads CASSSRRTGRRGGNTGELFF. DNA for the CDR3: TGTGCCAGCAGCTCCCGCCGCACAGGGCGCCGAGGCGGAAACACCGGGGAGCTGTTTTTT.

This clone was observed a few times. The chain links TRBV24-1 to TRBJ2-2; possible D gene TRBD1, 6 bases. Trimming removed 3 bases from V and 6 bases from J, with 25 bases in between. Per the germline V gene, CDR1 is KGHDR and CDR2 is SFDVKD. The CDR3 spans 19 residues. The CDR3 DNA sequence: TGTGCCACCAGTGATCCTTATCGGGCGACCCAGGACAGCCCCGGGGAGCTGTTTTTT. Protein product: CATSDPYRATQDSPGELFF.

J is TRBJ1-4 and V is TRBV19; D ambiguous. V dropped 0 bases and J dropped 3 bases, with 11 bases sitting between them. This CDR3 is built from 16 residues. CDR1 is LNHDA and CDR2 is SQIVND in the germline V gene (reference sequence). The CDR3 coding sequence is TGTGCCAGTAGTATAGAGGTGGGCACAGCTAATGAAAAACTGTTTTTT. Encoded protein: CASSIEVGTANEKLFF.

The chain links TRBV2 to TRBJ2-1; 9 nucleotides align to TRBD1. The V and J ends lost 1 base and 10 bases, in that order; junction bases with no gene match: 8. The CDR3 has 15 residues. From germline, CDR1 is SNHLY and CDR2 FYNNEI. CDR3 nucleotides: TGTGCCAGCAGTGAAGGGGACAGGGTGGGTAGAGAGCAGTTCTTC. Protein product: CASSEGDRVGREQFF. The whole variable domain, remainder taken from reference TRBV2 and TRBJ2-1, is EPEVTQTPSHQVTQMGQEVILRCVPISNHLYFYWYRQILGQKVEFLVSFYNNEISEKSEIFDDQFSVERPDGSNFTLKIRSTKLEDSAMYFCASSEGDRVGREQFFGPGTRLTVL.

This clone was seen only a few times. The V gene is TRBV6-2 or TRBV6-3, the J gene TRBJ2-1, with D tentatively TRBD2 (5 bases). The CDR3 extends over 14 amino acids. V was pared by 5 bases and J by 0 bases, with 8 bases between. Germline CDR1 reads MNHEY; CDR2 reads SVGEGT. Here the CDR3 DNA reads TGTGCCAGCAGTCGACTAAGCTCCTACAATGAGCAGTTCTTC. The encoded protein is CASSRLSSYNEQFF.

This clone was picked up one time. The chain employs TRBV4-3 and TRBJ2-1; D perhaps matches TRBD1 (5 bases). V dropped 4 bases and J dropped 5 bases, with 18 bases sitting between them. The V gene's germline CDR1 is LGHNA and CDR2 YSLEER. This CDR3 comprises 16 residues. In nucleotides, the CDR3 is TGCGCCAGCAGCCCCAGGGCCATTCGGACCGACAATGAGCAGTTCTTC. Protein: CASSPRAIRTDNEQFF.

This chain uses TRBV30 with TRBJ1-4; tentative D call: TRBD1 (5 bases). Germline CDR1 GTSNPN, CDR2 SVGIG (reference sequence). This CDR3 is built from 13 residues. Trimming removed 2 bases from V and 7 bases from J, with 11 bases in between. CDR3: CAWSLGGGEKLFF. As DNA, the CDR3 is TGTGCCTGGAGTCTCGGGGGGGGTGAAAAACTGTTTTTT.

V usage is TRBV7-2 and J usage is TRBJ2-5; 8 positions agree with TRBD1. CDR1 is SGHTA and CDR2 is FQGNSA in the germline V gene. With V trimmed by 4 bases and J by 4 bases, 5 bases remained unmatched. This CDR3 is built from 14 residues. The CDR3 here is CASSWIRGPETQYF. In DNA form, the CDR3 reads TGTGCCAGCAGCTGGATCAGGGGGCCAGAGACCCAGTACTTC.

The chain combines TRBV27 with TRBJ1-1; no reliable D call. There are 13 residues in the CDR3. The V gene's germline CDR1 is MNHEY and CDR2 SMNVEV (reference sequence). Trimming took off 0 bases at V and 8 bases at J, with 10 bases between the two ends. The DNA for the CDR3 is TGTGCCAGCAGTTTATCGAGTGGAGGAGAAGCTTTCTTT. This gives the protein CASSLSSGGEAFF.

The chain employs TRBV3-1 (or the pseudogene TRBV3-2) and TRBJ2-7; possibly TRBD2 for D (5 bases). Trimming took off 3 bases at V and 3 bases at J, with 12 bases between the two ends. The CDR3 consists of 14 residues. From germline, CDR1 is LGHDT and CDR2 YNNKEL (reference sequence). CDR3 residues: CASSQFDEGYEQYF. The CDR3 nucleotides are TGTGCCAGCAGCCAGTTTGACGAGGGCTACGAGCAGTACTTC.

V usage is TRBV11-3 and J usage is TRBJ1-3; D is ambiguous. Germline CDR1 and CDR2: SGHNT and YENEEA. This CDR3 region has 13 residues. V lost 5 bases and J 0 bases, leaving 5 bases between the germline ends. The CDR3 here is CASSTGSGNTIYF. The CDR3 DNA follows: TGTGCCAGCAGCACCGGCTCTGGAAACACCATATATTTT.

This rearrangement joins TRBV6-1 to TRBJ2-7; 8 nucleotides match TRBD1. CDR3 size: 15 residues. V trimming: 2 bases; J trimming: 0 bases; junction bases outside the gene matches: 3. The germline gives CDR1 MNHNS, CDR2 SASEGT. Here the CDR3 DNA reads TGTGCCAGCAGTGAACCGGGACAGGCCTCCTACGAGCAGTACTTC. Its translation is CASSEPGQASYEQYF.

This clone has a handful of counts. This chain links TRBV5-1 with TRBJ2-1; D perhaps matches TRBD1 (5 bases). V was shortened by 4 bases and J by 0 bases, with 14 bases between the two germline ends. The CDR3 is 16 amino acids. Germline CDR1 SGHRS, CDR2 YFSETQ. The chain's CDR3 is CASSPDSSSSYNEQFF. The CDR3 DNA follows: TGCGCCAGCAGCCCTGACAGTTCCAGCTCCTACAATGAGCAGTTCTTC.

This chain links TRBV18 with TRBJ2-3; the D gene is possibly TRBD1 (5 bases). Germline CDR1 reads KGHSH; CDR2 reads LQKENI. V dropped 6 bases and J dropped 2 bases, with 15 bases sitting between them. This CDR3 has 15 amino acids. CDR3 sequence (DNA): TGTGCCAGCTCTTCAAGGGCAGGGCCCACAGATACGCAGTATTTT. It codes for CASSSRAGPTDTQYF. The full variable domain, with the rest looked up from reference TRBV18 and TRBJ2-3, is NAGVMQNPRHLVRRRGQEARLRCSPMKGHSHVYWYRQLPEEGLKFMVYLQKENIIDESGMPKERFSAEFPKEGPSILRIQQVVRGDSAAYFCASSSRAGPTDTQYFGPGTRLTVL.

This clone was seen more than once but under ten times. This chain uses TRBV18 with TRBJ2-2, with 8 bases lining up with TRBD1. The germline CDR1 and CDR2 sequences are KGHSH and LQKENI. The CDR3 has 17 amino acids. V trimming: 0 bases; J trimming: 1 base; junction bases outside the gene matches: 4. In DNA form, the CDR3 reads TGTGCCAGCTCACCACCGGTCGGGACAGGGAACACCGGGGAGCTGTTTTTT. Translated, it gives CASSPPVGTGNTGELFF. Full variable domain (rest looked up from reference TRBV18 and TRBJ2-2): NAGVMQNPRHLVRRRGQEARLRCSPMKGHSHVYWYRQLPEEGLKFMVYLQKENIIDESGMPKERFSAEFPKEGPSILRIQQVVRGDSAAYFCASSPPVGTGNTGELFFGEGSRLTVL.